What follows are 18 T cell receptor beta chains derived from one specimen sequenced in a study of T-cell memory formation after mild COVID-19. In TCRdb, the 5' RACE reads were re-called with MiXCR into one record per CDR3 protein. The repertoire holds almost 550,000 distinct CDR3 sequences, with 20% as singletons. Sequencing used PBMCs or a T cell subset sorted from them (not recorded which). The receptors here all came from an adult woman who had mild COVID-19 (a few samples of this study predate the infection). Cell type and time point are not known.

This clonotype was detected a few times. This chain joins TRBV18 and TRBJ1-6, with D possibly matching TRBD1 (5 bases). V was cut by 10 bases and J by 9 bases, with 19 bases left in between. CDR1 and CDR2 (germline): KGHSH, LQKENI. The CDR3 totals 14 residues. The CDR3, as DNA: TGTGCCACCTCGACGGGACGAGCCCCTTCACCCCTCCACTTT. This translates into CATSTGRAPSPLHF.

The genes are TRBV3-1 and TRBJ2-1; 7 bases agree with TRBD1. The junction had 4 bases not matched to a gene; V was cut back by 5 bases and J by 6 bases. CDR1 and CDR2 (germline): LGHDT, YNNKEL (reference sequence). The CDR3 runs to 13 residues. The CDR3 nucleotides are TGTGCCAGCAGCAAGTACAGGGGCAATGAGCAGTTCTTC. It translates to CASSKYRGNEQFF.

The chain links TRBV18 to TRBJ1-5, with TRBD1 as a possible D gene (6 bases). The V end lost 2 bases, the J end lost 1 base, and 12 bases lay between the germline ends. The germline V gene encodes CDR1 KGHSH and CDR2 LQKENI. The CDR3 has 16 residues. In DNA form, the CDR3 reads TGTGCCAGCTCACCAAGAGTCAGGGGAAGCAATCAGCCCCAGCATTTT. Amino acid sequence: CASSPRVRGSNQPQHF.

The sample holds many counts of this clonotype. V is TRBV20-1 and J is TRBJ2-1; 8 positions match TRBD1. The CDR3 consists of 15 residues. Losses at the gene ends were 5 bases for V and 1 base for J; bases not matched to a gene: 7. The germline V gene encodes CDR1 DFQATT and CDR2 SNEGSKA (reference sequence). DNA for the CDR3: TGCAGTGCTCCCCGACAGGGGCTATCCTACAATGAGCAGTTCTTC. Amino acids: CSAPRQGLSYNEQFF.

This clonotype has only a few counts. V usage is TRBV12-3 or TRBV12-4 and J usage is TRBJ1-2; D perhaps matches TRBD1 (5 bases). Trimming took off 5 bases at V and 5 bases at J, with 18 bases between the two ends. The CDR3 totals 15 residues. CDR3 sequence reads: CASSDPMGSGYGYTF. CDR3 bases: TGTGCCAGCAGTGACCCCATGGGGTCAGGGTATGGCTACACCTTC.

The rearrangement links TRBV4-2 to TRBJ1-1; D uncertain. The V gene lost 1 base and the J gene lost 0 bases, with 9 bases spanning the gap. The CDR3 runs 15 residues. Germline V gene data show CDR1 as LGHNA and CDR2 as YNFKEQ. The CDR3 DNA sequence: TGTGCCAGCAGCCAAGGGGAGGGCCTGAACACTGAAGCTTTCTTT. It yields the protein CASSQGEGLNTEAFF.

The genes are TRBV3-1 and TRBJ2-5, with D perhaps matching TRBD2 (6 bases). The CDR3 runs to 14 residues. CDR1 is LGHDT, CDR2 YNNKEL, per germline (reference sequence). V was cut by 0 bases and J by 5 bases, with 10 bases left in between. CDR3 coding DNA: TGTGCCAGCAGCCAAGATCCCAGCGGGGAGACCCAGTACTTC. Translating gives CASSQDPSGETQYF.

This clonotype occurred a few times. This chain uses TRBV7-8 with TRBJ1-1, with 7 positions matching TRBD1. The CDR3 sequence is 15 residues long. Germline V gives CDR1 SGHVS, CDR2 FQNEAQ. Losses at the gene ends were 1 base for V and 0 bases for J; bases not matched to a gene: 2. CDR3: CASSLGTGLNTEAFF. CDR3 DNA: TGTGCCAGCAGCTTAGGGACAGGTTTGAACACTGAAGCTTTCTTT.

This clonotype appeared a few times. The chain couples TRBV12-3 or TRBV12-4 to TRBJ2-5; no clear D. Trimming took 3 bases from V and 5 from J, leaving 13 bases between them. CDR3 length equals 14 residues. The DNA of the CDR3 is TGTGCCAGCAGTTTGGCCTCACCGCAGGAGACCCAGTACTTC. Its protein product is CASSLASPQETQYF.

Ten or more counts support this clonotype. V and J are TRBV5-1 and TRBJ2-2; 11 positions match TRBD2. V dropped 4 bases and J dropped 6; count of bases not matched to a gene: 5. The CDR3 length is 15 residues. Germline V gene data show CDR1 as SGHRS and CDR2 as YFSETQ. CDR3 in DNA: TGCGCCAGCAGCCCGGGACTAGCGGTTGCCGGGGAGCTGTTTTTT. Encoded protein: CASSPGLAVAGELFF.

This clonotype occurred a few times. This rearrangement joins TRBV5-1 to TRBJ2-2, with TRBD2 as a possible D gene (5 bases). Trimming cost V 4 bases and J 4 bases, with 17 bases left between them. The CDR3 has 16 amino acids. The germline gives CDR1 SGHRS, CDR2 YFSETQ. CDR3 loop: CASSRGSEPSTGELFF. The CDR3 nucleotides are TGCGCCAGCAGCCGGGGATCGGAGCCCAGCACCGGGGAGCTGTTTTTT.

The chain recombines TRBV29-1 with TRBJ1-2; D is possibly TRBD1 (6 bases). The CDR3 has 12 residues. Looked up from germline, CDR1 is SQVTM and CDR2 is ANQGSEA. With 4 bases removed from V and 4 bases from J, the gap between germline ends came to 10 bases. As DNA, the CDR3 is TGCAGCGTTGTGGACAGACCCTATGGCTACACCTTC. As protein: CSVVDRPYGYTF.

The chain couples TRBV20-1 to TRBJ1-2; TRBD1 is a possible D gene (6 bases). V gave up 0 bases and J gave up 8 bases, with 19 bases separating them. Germline V gene sequence: CDR1 DFQATT, CDR2 SNEGSKA (reference sequence). The CDR3 extends over 15 amino acids. The CDR3 protein is CSARDHNRVTGGYTF. The CDR3 bases are TGCAGTGCTAGAGACCATAACAGGGTCACGGGCGGCTACACCTTC.

The chain recombines TRBV18 with TRBJ2-7; 11 bases are a match to TRBD2. J gave up 0 bases and V 4 bases, and 5 bases lay outside the gene matches. CDR3 size: 16 residues. The germline gives CDR1 KGHSH, CDR2 LQKENI. The CDR3 loop reads CASSQGLAGNSYEQYF. The CDR3 DNA is TGTGCCAGCTCACAAGGACTAGCGGGCAACTCCTACGAGCAGTACTTC.

This rearrangement joins TRBV5-1 to TRBJ1-4; no clear D gene. V was trimmed by 5 bases and J by 0 bases, leaving 8 bases between them. CDR3 length: 14 residues. Germline lookup yields CDR1 SGHRS and CDR2 YFSETQ. CDR3 coding DNA: TGCGCCAGCAGTGCGGATTCAACTAATGAAAAACTGTTTTTT. It specifies CASSADSTNEKLFF.

The chain carries TRBV7-9 and TRBJ2-2, with D possibly being TRBD1 or TRBD2 (5 bases each). Trimming stripped 5 bases from V and 6 bases from J, with 13 bases between. Germline CDR1 and CDR2: SEHNR and FQNEAQ (reference sequence). CDR3 length equals 14 residues. The CDR3 spells CASSLGTVAGELFF. CDR3 sequence (DNA): TGTGCCAGCAGCCTAGGGACGGTCGCCGGGGAGCTGTTTTTT. The entire variable domain, with the rest obtained from reference TRBV7-9 and TRBJ2-2, is as follows: DTGVSQNPRHKITKRGQNVTFRCDPISEHNRLYWYRQTLGQGPEFLTYFQNEAQLEKSRLLSDRFSAERPKGSFSTLEIQRTEQGDSAMYLCASSLGTVAGELFFGEGSRLTVL.

The V gene is TRBV5-6, the J gene TRBJ1-1; D is undetermined. Germline V CDR1 and CDR2: SGHDT, YYEEEE. With 2 bases removed from V and 1 base from J, the gap between germline ends came to 9 bases. This CDR3 is 14 amino acids long. CDR3 protein: CASSFPVRNTEAFF. In nucleotides, the CDR3 is TGTGCCAGCAGCTTCCCTGTGAGGAACACTGAAGCTTTCTTT.

This chain uses TRBV7-3 with TRBJ2-2; D is uncertain. Per the germline V gene, CDR1 is SGHTA and CDR2 is FQGTGA. CDR3 size: 13 residues. V lost 0 bases and J lost 7, with 6 bases in between. CDR3 in amino acids: CASSLTGRGELFF. For the CDR3, the DNA is TGTGCCAGCAGCTTAACGGGTCGCGGGGAGCTGTTTTTT.